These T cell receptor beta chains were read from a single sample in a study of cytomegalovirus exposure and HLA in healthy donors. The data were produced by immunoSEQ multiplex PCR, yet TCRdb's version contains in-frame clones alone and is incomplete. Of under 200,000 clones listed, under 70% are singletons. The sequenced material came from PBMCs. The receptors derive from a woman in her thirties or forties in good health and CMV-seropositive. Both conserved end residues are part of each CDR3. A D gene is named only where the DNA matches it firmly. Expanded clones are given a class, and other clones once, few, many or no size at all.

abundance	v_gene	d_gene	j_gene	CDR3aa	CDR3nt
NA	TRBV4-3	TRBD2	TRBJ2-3	CASSQVAGGFTDTQYF	TGCGCCAGCAGCCAAGTAGCGGGGGGATTCACAGATACGCAGTATTTT
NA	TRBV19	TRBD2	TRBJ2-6	CASSIVASGGPSGANVLTF	TGTGCCAGTAGTATAGTTGCTAGCGGGGGTCCCTCTGGGGCCAACGTCCTGACTTTC
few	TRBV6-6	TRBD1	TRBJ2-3	CASSPDRDRYF	TGTGCCAGCAGTCCGGACAGGGATCGGTATTTT
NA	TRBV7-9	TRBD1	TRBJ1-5	CASSVGDSLNQPQHF	TGTGCCAGCAGCGTAGGGGACAGTTTAAATCAGCCCCAGCATTTT
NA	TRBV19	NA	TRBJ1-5	CASSIQGGRNQPQHF	TGTGCCAGTAGTATCCAGGGTGGACGTAATCAGCCCCAGCATTTT
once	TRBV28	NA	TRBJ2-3	CASSTPGLATDTQYF	TGTGCCAGCAGTACTCCGGGACTGGCCACAGATACGCAGTATTTT
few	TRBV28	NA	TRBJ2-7	CASSRAGGPREQYF	TGTGCCAGCAGCCGGGCCGGCGGGCCACGAGAGCAGTACTTC
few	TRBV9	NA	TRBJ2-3	CASSDSPTDTQYF	TGTGCCAGCAGTGACAGTCCCACAGATACGCAGTATTTT
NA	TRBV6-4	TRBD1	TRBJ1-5	CASISRGMDSNQPQHF	TGTGCCAGTATCTCCAGGGGGATGGACAGCAATCAGCCCCAGCATTTT
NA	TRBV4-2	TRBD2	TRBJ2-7	CASSQDGVGLAGDSYEQYF	TGTGCCAGCAGCCAAGATGGGGTCGGGCTAGCGGGAGACTCCTACGAGCAGTACTTC
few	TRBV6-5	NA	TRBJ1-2	CASSLQTGTIYGYTF	TGTGCCAGCAGTTTACAAACCGGGACAATCTATGGCTACACCTTC
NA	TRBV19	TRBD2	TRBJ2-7	CASSALAGNVYEQYF	TGTGCCAGTAGTGCCCTAGCGGGAAATGTTTACGAGCAGTACTTC
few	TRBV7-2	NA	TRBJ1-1	CASSLGTQGVGIRAFF	TGTGCCAGCAGCTTAGGGACACAGGGTGTCGGAATTCGAGCTTTCTTT
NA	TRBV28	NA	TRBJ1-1	CASINSKNTEAFF	TGTGCCAGCATTAACAGTAAGAACACTGAAGCTTTCTTT
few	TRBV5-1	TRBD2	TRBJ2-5	CASSSTSGEGETQYF	TGCGCCAGCAGCAGTACTAGCGGAGAGGGAGAGACCCAGTACTTC
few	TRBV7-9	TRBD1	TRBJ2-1	CASSLTGALSYNEQFF	TGTGCCAGCAGCTTGACAGGGGCCCTTTCCTACAATGAGCAGTTCTTC
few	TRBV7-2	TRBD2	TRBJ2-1	CASSLGGVRRGEQFF	TGTGCCAGCAGCTTGGGGGGGGTCCGCCGGGGTGAGCAGTTCTTC
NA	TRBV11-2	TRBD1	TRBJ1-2	CASSPPGQRYGYTF	TGTGCCAGCAGCCCCCCGGGACAGCGCTATGGCTACACCTTC
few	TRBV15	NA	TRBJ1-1	CATSRVARTEAFF	TGTGCCACCAGCAGAGTCGCGAGGACTGAAGCTTTCTTT
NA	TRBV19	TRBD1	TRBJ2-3	CASSEGDRKADTQYF	TGTGCCAGTAGTGAGGGGGACAGAAAGGCAGATACGCAGTATTTT
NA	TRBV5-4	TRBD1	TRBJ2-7	CASRLGTGGHYEQYF	TGTGCCAGCAGGTTAGGGACAGGGGGTCACTACGAGCAGTACTTC
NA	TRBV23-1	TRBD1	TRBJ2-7	CASTNRGNEQYF	TGCGCCAGCACTAACAGGGGGAACGAGCAGTACTTC
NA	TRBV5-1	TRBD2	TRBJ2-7	CASGDYRGSEQYF	TGCGCCAGCGGGGACTACCGTGGGAGCGAGCAGTACTTC
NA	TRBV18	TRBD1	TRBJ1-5	CASSTDRDQPQNF	TGTGCCAGCTCAACGGACAGGGATCAGCCCCAGAATTTT
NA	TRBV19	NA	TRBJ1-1	CASSGPLRTEAFF	TGTGCCAGTAGTGGTCCTTTGAGGACTGAAGCTTTCTTT
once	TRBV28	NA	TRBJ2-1	CASLPGGKLGNEQFF	TGTGCCAGTCTCCCTGGGGGCAAACTGGGGAATGAGCAGTTCTTC
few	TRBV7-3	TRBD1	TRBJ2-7	CASSLSGTGFYEQYF	TGTGCCAGCAGCTTAAGCGGGACAGGGTTTTACGAGCAGTACTTC
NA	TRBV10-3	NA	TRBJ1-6	CAIKTNPDNSPLHF	TGTGCCATCAAGACAAATCCGGATAATTCACCCCTCCACTTT
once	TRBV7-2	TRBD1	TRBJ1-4	CASSLGTGGEKLFF	TGTGCCAGCAGCTTAGGCACAGGGGGTGAAAAACTGTTTTTT
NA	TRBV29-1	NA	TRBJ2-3	CSVGGSTDTQYF	TGCAGCGTTGGCGGCTCCACAGATACGCAGTATTTT
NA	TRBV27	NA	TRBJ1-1	CASSGQRYGTEAFF	TGTGCCAGCAGTGGTCAGAGGTACGGCACTGAAGCTTTCTTT
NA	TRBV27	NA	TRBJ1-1	CASSDRGWNTEAFF	TGTGCCAGCAGTGACCGGGGATGGAACACTGAAGCTTTCTTT
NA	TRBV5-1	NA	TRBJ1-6	CASSLNSLSSYNSPLHF	TGCGCCAGCAGCTTGAACAGCTTGAGCTCCTATAATTCACCCCTCCACTTT
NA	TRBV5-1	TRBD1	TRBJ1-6	CASSLGQGPTASPLHF	TGCGCCAGCAGCTTGGGACAGGGACCAACGGCTTCACCCCTCCACTTT
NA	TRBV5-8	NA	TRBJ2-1	CASSLRGRGAYEQFF	TGTGCCAGCAGCTTGAGGGGGAGGGGGGCCTATGAGCAGTTCTTC
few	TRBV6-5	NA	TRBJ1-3	CASSTTWGAGNTIYF	TGTGCCAGCAGTACTACATGGGGAGCTGGAAACACCATATATTTT
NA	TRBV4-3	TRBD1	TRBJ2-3	CASSQRQGAVDTQYF	TGCGCCAGCAGCCAACGACAGGGGGCAGTGGATACGCAGTATTTT
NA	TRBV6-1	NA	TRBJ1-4	CASSRQEDEKLFF	TGTGCCAGCAGTAGACAGGAGGATGAAAAACTGTTTTTT
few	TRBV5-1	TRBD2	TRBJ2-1	CASSALAGARYNEQFF	TGCGCCAGCAGCGCACTAGCGGGGGCGCGCTACAATGAGCAGTTCTTC
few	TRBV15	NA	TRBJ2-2	CATSRDRFSGELFF	TGTGCCACCAGCAGAGACAGGTTCAGCGGGGAGCTGTTTTTT
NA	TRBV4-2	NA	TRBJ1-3	CASSQETADSGNTIYF	TGTGCCAGCAGCCAAGAGACAGCCGACTCTGGAAACACCATATATTTT
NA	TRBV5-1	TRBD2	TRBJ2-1	CASSFPSGNTYNEQFF	TGCGCCAGCAGCTTTCCTAGCGGAAACACCTACAATGAGCAGTTCTTC
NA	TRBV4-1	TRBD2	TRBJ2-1	CASSRAGLVPSYNEQFF	TGCGCCAGCAGCCGAGCGGGACTAGTCCCGTCCTACAATGAGCAGTTCTTC
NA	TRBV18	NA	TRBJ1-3	CASHRVYSGNTIYF	TGTGCCAGCCACCGGGTTTACTCTGGAAACACCATATATTTT
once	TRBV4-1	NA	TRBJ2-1	CASSQAGTSYNEQFF	TGCGCCAGCAGCCAAGCGGGGACTTCCTACAATGAGCAGTTCTTC
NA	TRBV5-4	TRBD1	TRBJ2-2	CASSRENRGDGELFF	TGTGCCAGCAGCCGGGAAAACAGGGGGGACGGGGAGCTGTTTTTT
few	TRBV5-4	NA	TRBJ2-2	CASSLETRNTGELFF	TGTGCCAGCAGCTTGGAGACTAGGAACACCGGGGAGCTGTTTTTT
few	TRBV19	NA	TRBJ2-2	CASSIPGSTGELFF	TGTGCCAGTAGTATCCCAGGAAGCACCGGGGAGCTGTTTTTT
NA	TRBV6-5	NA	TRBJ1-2	CASRLDRTNGYTF	TGTGCCAGCCGCTTAGACAGGACAAATGGCTACACCTTC
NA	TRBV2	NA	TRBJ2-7	CASSERQGSHEQYF	TGTGCCAGCAGTGAACGTCAGGGCTCCCACGAGCAGTACTTC
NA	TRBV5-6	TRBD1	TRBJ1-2	CASSLEGTGDSYGYTF	TGTGCCAGCAGCTTGGAAGGGACAGGGGACAGCTATGGCTACACCTTC
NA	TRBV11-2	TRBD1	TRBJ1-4	CASRYGQGGVGEKLFF	TGTGCCAGCAGATATGGACAGGGAGGTGTTGGAGAAAAACTGTTTTTT